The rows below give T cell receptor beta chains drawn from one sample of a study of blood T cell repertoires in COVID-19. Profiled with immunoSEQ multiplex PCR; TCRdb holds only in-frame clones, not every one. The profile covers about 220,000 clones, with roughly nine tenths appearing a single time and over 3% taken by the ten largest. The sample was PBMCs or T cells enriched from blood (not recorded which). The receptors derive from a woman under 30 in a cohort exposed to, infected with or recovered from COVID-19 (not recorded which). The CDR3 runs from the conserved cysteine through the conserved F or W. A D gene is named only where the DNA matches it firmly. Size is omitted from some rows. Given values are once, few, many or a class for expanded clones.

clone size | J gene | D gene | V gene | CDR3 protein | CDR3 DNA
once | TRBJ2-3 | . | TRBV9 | CASSSGRRSTDTQYF | TGTGCCAGCAGCTCGGGTCGAAGGAGTACAGATACGCAGTATTTT
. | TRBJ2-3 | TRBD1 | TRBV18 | CASSPDREADTQYF | TGTGCCAGCTCACCGGACAGGGAGGCAGATACGCAGTATTTT
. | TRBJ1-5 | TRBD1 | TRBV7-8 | CASSWDSTSNQPQHF | TGTGCCAGCAGCTGGGACAGCACAAGCAATCAGCCCCAGCATTTT
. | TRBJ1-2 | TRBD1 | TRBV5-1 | CASSFTGQGVHTF | TGCGCCAGCAGCTTTACCGGACAGGGGGTTCACACCTTC
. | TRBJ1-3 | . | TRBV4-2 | CASSREEGGGNTIYF | TGTGCCAGCAGCCGAGAAGAGGGTGGCGGAAACACCATATATTTT
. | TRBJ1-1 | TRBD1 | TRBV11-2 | CASSLGTGTVMNTEAFF | TGTGCCAGCAGCTTAGGAACTGGGACAGTGATGAACACTGAAGCTTTCTTT
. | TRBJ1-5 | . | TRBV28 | CASRKTSDRDTNSNQPQHF | TGTGCCAGCAGAAAAACCTCAGACCGGGACACTAATAGCAATCAGCCCCAGCATTTT
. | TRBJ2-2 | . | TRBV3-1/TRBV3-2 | CASSQQGVNTGELFF | TGTGCCAGCAGCCAGCAAGGGGTTAACACCGGGGAGCTGTTTTTT
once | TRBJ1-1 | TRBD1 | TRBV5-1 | CASSQQGGPNTEAFF | TGCGCCAGCAGCCAACAGGGGGGTCCGAACACTGAAGCTTTCTTT
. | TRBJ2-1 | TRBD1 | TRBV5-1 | CASSDAGQGAHEQFF | TGCGCCAGCAGCGATGCGGGACAGGGGGCACATGAGCAGTTCTTC
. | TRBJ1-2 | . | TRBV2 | CASSGQNYGYTF | TGTGCCAGCAGTGGGCAGAACTATGGCTACACCTTC
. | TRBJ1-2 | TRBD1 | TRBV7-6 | CASSLTTHDRVSHYGYTF | TGTGCCAGCAGCCTCACCACTCATGACAGGGTCTCTCACTATGGCTACACCTTC
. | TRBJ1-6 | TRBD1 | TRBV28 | CASREGQGNISPLHF | TGTGCCAGCAGGGAAGGACAGGGTAACATTTCACCCCTCCACTTT
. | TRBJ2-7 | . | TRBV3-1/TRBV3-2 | CASSQVRSSYEQYF | TGTGCCAGCAGCCAAGTCCGGAGCTCCTACGAGCAGTACTTC
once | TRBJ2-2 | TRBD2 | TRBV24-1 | CATSDSGVAGVTGELFF | TGTGCCACCAGTGATTCCGGGGTAGCGGGAGTCACCGGGGAGCTGTTTTTT
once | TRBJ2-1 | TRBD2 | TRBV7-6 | CASSVAGGSYNEQFF | TGTGCCAGCAGCGTTGCGGGGGGCTCCTACAATGAGCAGTTCTTC
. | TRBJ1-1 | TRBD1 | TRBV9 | CASSVGTGQVNTEAFF | TGTGCCAGCAGCGTGGGGACGGGACAGGTGAACACTGAAGCTTTCTTT
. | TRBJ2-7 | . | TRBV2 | CASSEGGTYEQYF | TGTGCCAGCAGTGAAGGGGGCACCTACGAGCAGTACTTC
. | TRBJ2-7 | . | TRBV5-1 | CASSSVGAGVMYEQYF | TGCGCCAGCTCCTCCGTAGGGGCAGGGGTAATGTACGAGCAGTACTTC
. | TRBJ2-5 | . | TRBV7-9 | CASSLGGQETQYF | TGTGCCAGCAGCTTAGGCGGACAAGAGACCCAGTACTTC
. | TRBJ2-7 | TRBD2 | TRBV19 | CASSIRTSGVYEQYF | TGTGCCAGTAGTATAAGGACTAGCGGGGTCTACGAGCAGTACTTC
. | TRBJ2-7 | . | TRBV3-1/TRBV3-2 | CASSQGAGLYYEQYF | TGTGCCAGCAGCCAAGGGGCTGGGCTATACTACGAGCAGTACTTC
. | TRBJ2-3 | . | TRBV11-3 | CASSFSRGLTSTDTQYF | TGTGCCAGCAGCTTCTCTCGGGGACTGACTAGCACAGATACGCAGTATTTT
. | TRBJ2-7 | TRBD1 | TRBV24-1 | CATSDSGGQGSYEQYF | TGTGCCACCAGTGATTCAGGGGGACAGGGGTCCTACGAGCAGTACTTC
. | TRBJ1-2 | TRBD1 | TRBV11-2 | CASSPNRGGYGYTF | TGTGCCAGCAGCCCAAACAGGGGGGGATATGGCTACACCTTC
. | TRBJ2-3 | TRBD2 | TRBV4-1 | CASSQENIAGVLYF | TGCGCCAGCAGCCAAGAAAACATAGCGGGAGTTTTGTATTTT
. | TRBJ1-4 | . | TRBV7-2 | CASSLRGPSNEKLFF | TGTGCCAGCAGCTTGCGGGGGCCGTCTAATGAAAAACTGTTTTTT
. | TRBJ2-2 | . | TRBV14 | CASSSQGLVGTGELFF | TGTGCCAGCAGCTCCCAGGGTCTCGTGGGAACCGGGGAGCTGTTTTTT
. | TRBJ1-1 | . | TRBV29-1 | CSVTGWARRTEAFF | TGCAGCGTGACAGGTTGGGCAAGACGAACTGAAGCTTTCTTT